The 25 T cell receptor beta chains below were found in one sample sequenced in a study of T-cell reconstitution after alpha-beta-depleted transplantation in children. Preparation of the TCRbeta library was carried out with unique molecular identifiers. TCRdb ran MiXCR on the PCR reads and lists one entry per CDR3 protein. The sample lists 780,000 or so distinct CDR3 sequences, approximately 15% occurring once. The input for sequencing was PBMCs, mostly from graft donor cells, taken 360 days after TCRalphabeta/CD19-depleted stem cell transplant. These TCRs come from a male patient aged 5 to 17 who had a stem cell transplant for acute lymphoblastic leukemia, so the T cells may come from the graft donor.

The chain couples TRBV6-1 to TRBJ1-2; TRBD1 matches 7 bases. CDR1 and CDR2 (germline): MNHNS, SASEGT. The CDR3 has 18 residues. After removal of 8 bases from V and 6 bases from J, the junction contained 24 bases not matched to a gene. In nucleotides, the CDR3 is TGTGCCAGCGCCACTTCCCGGGACAGCCTATTATTCCCAAATGGCTACACCTTC. Its translation is CASATSRDSLLFPNGYTF.

This clonotype occurred many times. The J gene is TRBJ2-1, the V gene TRBV24-1, with D tentatively TRBD2 (6 bases). V lost 12 bases and J lost 0, with 14 bases in between. This CDR3 is 14 amino acids long. Germline CDR1 KGHDR, CDR2 SFDVKD. The CDR3 sequence: CAASGTYSYNEQFF. The CDR3 coding sequence is TGTGCCGCGTCCGGGACTTACTCCTACAATGAGCAGTTCTTC.

This clonotype showed up just a few times. CDR3 protein: CASSPLMGSGRTGELFF. The CDR3 DNA sequence: TGTGCCAGCAGCCCACTCATGGGTAGCGGGAGGACCGGGGAGCTGTTTTTT. This sequence joins TRBV3-1 and TRBJ2-2; 10 positions agree with TRBD2. V lost 4 bases and J lost 5; bases outside the gene matches: 10. In germline, CDR1 is LGHDT, CDR2 YNNKEL (reference sequence). There are 17 residues in the CDR3.

This clonotype was seen a handful of times. The gene calls are TRBV12-5 and TRBJ2-3, with 11 nucleotides matching TRBD1. This CDR3 comprises 16 residues. The J segment lost 0 bases and the V segment lost 5 bases, leaving 4 bases of the junction unmatched. Germline CDR1 LGHNT, CDR2 FRNRAP. CDR3 in DNA: TGTGCTAGTGGTCACGGACAGGGGGCCAGCACAGATACGCAGTATTTT. As protein: CASGHGQGASTDTQYF.

This clonotype was counted only a few times. The V and J genes are TRBV7-9 and TRBJ2-7; 9 bases are a match to TRBD2. This CDR3 spans 12 amino acids. Germline lookup yields CDR1 SEHNR and CDR2 FQNEAQ (reference sequence). V lost 10 bases to trimming and J lost 7 bases; unmatched junction nucleotides: 8. CDR3 in DNA: TGTGCCACCTCCGGGACTAGCAATGAGCAGTACTTC. It codes for CATSGTSNEQYF.

The rearrangement uses TRBV6-2 or TRBV6-3 and TRBJ2-7; D not resolved. CDR1 is MNHEY, CDR2 SVGEGT, per germline. This CDR3 is built from 15 residues. V was clipped by 4 bases and J by 5 bases, with 18 bases between them. The CDR3 DNA reads TGTGCCAGCAGTTTAGACCACAACCACGATAACGAGCAGTACTTC. Protein product: CASSLDHNHDNEQYF.

This clonotype showed up many times. The chain combines TRBV3-1 with TRBJ2-1; D is possibly TRBD2 (5 bases). V was cut by 4 bases and J by 3 bases, with 10 bases left in between. This CDR3 spans 14 amino acids. Germline V gene sequence: CDR1 LGHDT, CDR2 YNNKEL (reference sequence). CDR3 protein: CASSPGLRYNEQFF. The CDR3 DNA reads as TGTGCCAGCAGCCCTGGACTTCGCTACAATGAGCAGTTCTTC.

This clonotype was recorded a few times. Here the CDR3 DNA reads TGCGCCAGCAGCTCTGGATTGGGTGAGCAGTTCTTC. This codes for CASSSGLGEQFF. The chain has TRBV5-1 and TRBJ2-1; D gene unclear. Trimming took off 3 bases at V and 9 bases at J, with 10 bases between the two ends. This CDR3 contains 12 residues. Germline CDR1 is SGHRS and CDR2 is YFSETQ.

The chain is built from TRBV5-1 and TRBJ2-1; 10 bases map to TRBD2. The CDR3 sequence is 15 residues long. Germline assignment: CDR1 SGHRS and CDR2 YFSETQ. The V and J ends lost 4 bases and 5 bases, in that order; junction bases with no gene match: 6. The CDR3 DNA follows: TGCGCCAGCAGCGCTAGCGGGAGAGGGGACAATGAGCAGTTCTTC. Residues: CASSASGRGDNEQFF.

The rearrangement links TRBV25-1 to TRBJ2-3, with a tentative D call TRBD1 (5 bases). There are 16 residues in the CDR3. CDR1 and CDR2 from the germline V gene are MGHDK and SYGVNS. Trimming took off 1 base at V and 2 bases at J, with 13 bases between the two ends. The DNA for the CDR3 is TGTGCCAGCAGTGAATTCGTAGGGGCGAACACAGATACGCAGTATTTT. Its translation is CASSEFVGANTDTQYF. Complete variable domain (other parts from reference TRBV25-1 and TRBJ2-3): EADIYQTPRYLVIGTGKKITLECSQTMGHDKMYWYQQDPGMELHLIHYSYGVNSTEKGDLSSESTVSRIRTEHFPLTLESARPSHTSQYLCASSEFVGANTDTQYFGPGTRLTVL.

The rearrangement joins TRBV20-1 to TRBJ2-2; weak D call: TRBD2 (6 bases). This CDR3 comprises 15 residues. The V gene lost 3 bases and the J gene lost 3 bases, with 14 bases spanning the gap. Germline V gene data show CDR1 as DFQATT and CDR2 as SNEGSKA (reference sequence). CDR3 region: CSASDRRGDTGELFF. The CDR3, as DNA: TGCAGTGCTAGTGATCGGAGGGGTGACACCGGGGAGCTGTTTTTT.

This clonotype has at least ten counts. This chain connects TRBV5-1 to TRBJ2-2; D is perhaps TRBD1 (6 bases). CDR3 size: 16 residues. Trimming left V 0 bases short and J 0 bases short, with 9 bases between. Germline-derived CDR1 and CDR2 are SGHRS and YFSETQ. In nucleotides, the CDR3 is TGCGCCAGCAGCTTGGTTCAGGGGTCGAACACCGGGGAGCTGTTTTTT. It codes for CASSLVQGSNTGELFF.

The CDR3 loop reads CASSQGQGKGTGELFF. The CDR3 nucleotides read TGCGCCAGCAGCCAAGGACAGGGCAAGGGGACCGGGGAGCTGTTTTTT. The chain uses TRBV4-1 and TRBJ2-2; 7 bases are a match to TRBD1. CDR1 is MGHRA, CDR2 YSYEKL, per germline. The junction had 7 bases not matched to a gene; V was cut back by 1 base and J by 5 bases. This CDR3 has 16 residues.

The rearrangement links TRBV12-3 or TRBV12-4 to TRBJ2-3; D is possibly TRBD1 (6 bases). There are 15 residues in the CDR3. Trimming shortened V by 6 bases and J by 1 base, and 14 bases separated the two germline ends. CDR3 nucleotide sequence: TGTGCCAGCAGCCCCCAGGGGCTGCGCACAGATACGCAGTATTTT. Protein sequence: CASSPQGLRTDTQYF.

The J gene is TRBJ1-4, the V gene TRBV10-3; TRBD1 might be the D (5 bases). Per germline, CDR1 ENHRY and CDR2 SYGVKD. The V and J ends lost 3 bases and 4 bases respectively, with 9 bases between them. The CDR3 runs 14 residues. In DNA, the CDR3 is TGTGCCATCAGTGACGACAGTGATAATGAAAAACTGTTTTTT. Translation gives CAISDDSDNEKLFF.

The chain links TRBV7-9 to TRBJ2-1; TRBD1 aligns across 10 bases. CDR1 is SEHNR, CDR2 FQNEAQ, per germline (reference sequence). The CDR3 has 16 residues. Trimming cost V 6 bases and J 1 base; bases outside gene matches: 6. DNA for the CDR3: TGTGCCAGCAGAAGTGGGACAGGGGAATCCTACAATGAGCAGTTCTTC. It encodes CASRSGTGESYNEQFF. The full variable domain, in which reference TRBV7-9 and TRBJ2-1 provide the parts outside the CDR3, is DTGVSQNPRHKITKRGQNVTFRCDPISEHNRLYWYRQTLGQGPEFLTYFQNEAQLEKSRLLSDRFSAERPKGSFSTLEIQRTEQGDSAMYLCASRSGTGESYNEQFFGPGTRLTVL.

The CDR3 here is CASSLDELGGLQETQYF. CDR3 nucleotides: TGCGCCAGCAGCTTGGACGAACTTGGCGGTCTACAAGAGACCCAGTACTTC. The chain is built from TRBV5-1 and TRBJ2-5; D gene unclear. The germline V gene encodes CDR1 SGHRS and CDR2 YFSETQ. The CDR3 contains 17 residues. V was cut by 0 bases and J by 2 bases, with 17 bases left in between.

This clonotype showed up just once. V is TRBV5-1 and J is TRBJ2-3, with 10 bases lining up with TRBD2. The junction had 5 bases not matched to a gene; V was cut back by 0 bases and J by 4 bases. The CDR3 totals 16 residues. CDR1 and CDR2 from the germline V gene are SGHRS and YFSETQ. The CDR3 DNA sequence: TGCGCCAGCAGCTTGGATTCAGCGGGAGGGTCAGATACGCAGTATTTT. Translation: CASSLDSAGGSDTQYF.

This clonotype showed up just a few times. The chain has TRBV11-2 and TRBJ1-1, with D possibly TRBD1 on 6 matching bases. Per the germline V gene, CDR1 is SGHAT and CDR2 is FQNNGV. V lost 1 base, J lost 6 bases, and 15 bases lay in between. This CDR3 spans 15 amino acids. CDR3 amino acids: CASSLVRGAIPEAFF. The CDR3 DNA sequence: TGTGCCAGCAGCTTAGTCCGGGGGGCGATCCCTGAAGCTTTCTTT.

The chain carries TRBV7-9 and TRBJ2-1; TRBD2 matches 10 bases. Germline V gene sequence: CDR1 SEHNR, CDR2 FQNEAQ (reference sequence). The V gene end was trimmed by 0 bases and the J gene end by 6 bases; junction bases not matched to a gene: 2. This CDR3 is built from 15 residues. The CDR3 loop reads CASSLASGRSNEQFF. The CDR3, as DNA: TGTGCCAGCAGCTTAGCTAGCGGGAGGAGCAATGAGCAGTTCTTC. Full variable domain (outside the CDR3, taken from reference TRBV7-9 and TRBJ2-1): DTGVSQNPRHKITKRGQNVTFRCDPISEHNRLYWYRQTLGQGPEFLTYFQNEAQLEKSRLLSDRFSAERPKGSFSTLEIQRTEQGDSAMYLCASSLASGRSNEQFFGPGTRLTVL.

This clonotype has a handful of counts. This chain joins TRBV14 and TRBJ2-1; D call uncertain. V was clipped by 2 bases and J by 4 bases, with 6 bases between them. Germline V gene lookup returns CDR1 SGHDN and CDR2 FVKESK. The length of the CDR3 is 13 residues. The CDR3 sequence is CASSQWSYNEQFF. CDR3 coding DNA: TGTGCCAGCAGCCAATGGAGTTACAATGAGCAGTTCTTC.

The table lists this clonotype with a few counts. The genes are TRBV18 and TRBJ2-3; D is unclear. V shed 2 bases and J shed 1 base, with 10 bases lying between them. CDR1 and CDR2 from the germline V gene are KGHSH and LQKENI. This CDR3 has 15 residues. CDR3: CASSPDARRTDTQYF. The CDR3 nucleotides read TGTGCCAGCTCACCAGATGCTAGGCGCACAGATACGCAGTATTTT.

This clonotype was seen a few times. The V and J genes are TRBV20-1 and TRBJ2-7; D call uncertain. The CDR3 length is 15 residues. Germline V gene data show CDR1 as DFQATT and CDR2 as SNEGSKA (reference sequence). The V end was cut by 0 bases, the J end by 1 base, with 13 bases between. The CDR3 reads CSARDFIGPSYEQYF. CDR3 DNA: TGCAGTGCTAGAGATTTTATCGGGCCTTCCTACGAGCAGTACTTC.

This clonotype showed up many times. The gene calls are TRBV4-2 and TRBJ2-2, with D possibly being TRBD2 (6 bases). Germline V gene lookup returns CDR1 LGHNA and CDR2 YNFKEQ. The CDR3 covers 17 residues. The V gene lost 8 bases and the J gene lost 2 bases, with 21 bases spanning the gap. The CDR3 sequence: CASRRRDGAANTGELFF. The CDR3 nucleotides read TGTGCCAGCCGTCGGAGGGACGGGGCAGCTAACACCGGGGAGCTGTTTTTT.

This clonotype has a handful of counts. V usage is TRBV12-3 or TRBV12-4 and J usage is TRBJ2-4; no reliable D call. V was shortened by 3 bases and J by 1 base, with 10 bases between the two germline ends. There are 15 residues in the CDR3. The chain's CDR3 is CASSFRASAKNIQYF. CDR3 coding DNA: TGTGCCAGCAGTTTTCGGGCCTCGGCCAAAAACATTCAGTACTTC.